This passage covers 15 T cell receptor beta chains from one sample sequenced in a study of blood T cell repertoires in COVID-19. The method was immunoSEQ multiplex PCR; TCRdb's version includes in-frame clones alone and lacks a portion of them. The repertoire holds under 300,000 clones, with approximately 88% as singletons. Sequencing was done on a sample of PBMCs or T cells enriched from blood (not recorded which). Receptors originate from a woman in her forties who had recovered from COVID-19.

CDR3 sequence reads: CASSEGLRLAGRNEQFF. The CDR3 DNA follows: TGTGCCAGCAGTGAGGGGTTAAGACTAGCGGGAAGGAATGAGCAGTTCTTC. V is TRBV2 and J is TRBJ2-1; TRBD2 matches at 11 bases. Germline V CDR1 and CDR2: SNHLY, FYNNEI. V gave up 3 bases and J gave up 7 bases; unmatched junction bases: 11. The CDR3 is made up of 17 amino acids.

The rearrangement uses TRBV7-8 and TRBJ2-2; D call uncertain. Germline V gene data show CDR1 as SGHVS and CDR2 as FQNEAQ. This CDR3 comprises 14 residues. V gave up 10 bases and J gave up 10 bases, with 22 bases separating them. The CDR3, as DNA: TGTGCCACGAGTCCCGCGGCTCAAAGAGAGGAGCTGTTTTTT. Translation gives CATSPAAQREELFF.

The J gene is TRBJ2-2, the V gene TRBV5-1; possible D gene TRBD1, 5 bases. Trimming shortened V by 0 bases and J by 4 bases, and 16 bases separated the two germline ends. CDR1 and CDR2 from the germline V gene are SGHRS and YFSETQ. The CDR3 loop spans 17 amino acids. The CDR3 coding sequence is TGCGCCAGCAGCTTGGAGTTGGTAGGGGTCAGCACCGGGGAGCTGTTTTTT. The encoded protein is CASSLELVGVSTGELFF.

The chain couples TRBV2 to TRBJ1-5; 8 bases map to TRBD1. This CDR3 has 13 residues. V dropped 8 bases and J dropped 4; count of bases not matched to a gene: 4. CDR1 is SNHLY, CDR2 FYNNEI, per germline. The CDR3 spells CASLGQENQPQHF. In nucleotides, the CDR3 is TGTGCCAGCTTGGGACAGGAAAATCAGCCCCAGCATTTT.

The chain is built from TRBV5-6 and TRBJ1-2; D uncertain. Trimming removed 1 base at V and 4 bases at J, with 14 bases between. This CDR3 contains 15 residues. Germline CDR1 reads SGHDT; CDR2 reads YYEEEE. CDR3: CASSLSPHQAYGYTF. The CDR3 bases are TGTGCCAGCAGCTTGAGTCCCCACCAGGCCTATGGCTACACCTTC.

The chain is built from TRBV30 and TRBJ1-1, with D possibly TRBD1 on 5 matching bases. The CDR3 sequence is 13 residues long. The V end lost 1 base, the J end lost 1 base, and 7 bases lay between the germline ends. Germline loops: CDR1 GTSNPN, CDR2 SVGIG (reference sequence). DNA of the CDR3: TGTGCCTGGAGTGACAGGCCGAACACTGAAGCTTTCTTT. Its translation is CAWSDRPNTEAFF. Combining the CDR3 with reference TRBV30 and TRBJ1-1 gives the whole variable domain SQTIHQWPATLVQPVGSPLSLECTVEGTSNPNLYWYRQAAGRGLQLLFYSVGIGQISSEVPQNLSASRPQDRQFILSSKKLLLSDSGFYLCAWSDRPNTEAFFGQGTRLTVV.

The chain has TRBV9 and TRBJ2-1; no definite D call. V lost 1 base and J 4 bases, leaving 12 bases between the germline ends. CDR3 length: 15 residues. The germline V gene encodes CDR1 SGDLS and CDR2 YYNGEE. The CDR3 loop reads CASSVLGLTYNEQFF. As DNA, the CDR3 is TGTGCCAGCAGCGTACTTGGGCTGACGTACAATGAGCAGTTCTTC.

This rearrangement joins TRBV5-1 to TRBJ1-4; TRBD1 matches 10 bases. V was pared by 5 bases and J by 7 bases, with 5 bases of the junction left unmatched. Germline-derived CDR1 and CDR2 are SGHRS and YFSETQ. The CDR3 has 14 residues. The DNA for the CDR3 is TGCGCCAGCAGAGGAGACAGGGGGCGTGAAAAACTGTTTTTT. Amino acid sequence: CASRGDRGREKLFF.

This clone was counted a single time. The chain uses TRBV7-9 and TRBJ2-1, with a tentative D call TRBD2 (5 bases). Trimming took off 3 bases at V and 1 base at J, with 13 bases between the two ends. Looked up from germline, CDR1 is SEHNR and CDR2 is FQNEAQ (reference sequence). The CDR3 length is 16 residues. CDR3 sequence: CASSLRGLGSYNEQFF. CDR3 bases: TGTGCCAGCAGCTTGCGAGGGTTAGGATCCTACAATGAGCAGTTCTTC.

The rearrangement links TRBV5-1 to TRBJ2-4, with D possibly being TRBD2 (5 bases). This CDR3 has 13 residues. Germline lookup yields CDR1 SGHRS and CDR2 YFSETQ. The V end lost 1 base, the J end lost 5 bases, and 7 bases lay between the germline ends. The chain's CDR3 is CASSLRGENIQYF. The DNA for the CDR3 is TGCGCCAGCAGCTTGCGGGGAGAAAACATTCAGTACTTC. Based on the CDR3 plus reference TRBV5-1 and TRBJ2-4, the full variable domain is KAGVTQTPRYLIKTRGQQVTLSCSPISGHRSVSWYQQTPGQGLQFLFEYFSETQRNKGNFPGRFSGRQFSNSRSEMNVSTLELGDSALYLCASSLRGENIQYFGAGTRLSVL.

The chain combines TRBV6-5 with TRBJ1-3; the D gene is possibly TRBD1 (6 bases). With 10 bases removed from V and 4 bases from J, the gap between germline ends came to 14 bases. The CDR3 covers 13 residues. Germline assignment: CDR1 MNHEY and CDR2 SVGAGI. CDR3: CATLRQGGNTIYF. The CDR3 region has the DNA TGTGCCACCCTCCGCCAGGGGGGAAACACCATATATTTT.

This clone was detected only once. CDR3: CASSLAAGGASYGYTF. In nucleotides, the CDR3 is TGCGCCAGCAGCTTGGCCGCGGGGGGCGCAAGCTATGGCTACACCTTC. The V gene is TRBV5-1, the J gene TRBJ1-2; weak D call: TRBD1 (6 bases). Germline V gives CDR1 SGHRS, CDR2 YFSETQ. Trimming stripped 0 bases from V and 4 bases from J, with 16 bases between. CDR3 size: 16 residues.

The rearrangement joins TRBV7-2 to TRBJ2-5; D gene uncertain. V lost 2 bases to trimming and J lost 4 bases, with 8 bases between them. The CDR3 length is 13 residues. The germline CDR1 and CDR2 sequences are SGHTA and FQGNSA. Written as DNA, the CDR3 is TGTGCCAGCAGCTTAACTCGAGGAGAGACCCAGTACTTC. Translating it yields CASSLTRGETQYF.

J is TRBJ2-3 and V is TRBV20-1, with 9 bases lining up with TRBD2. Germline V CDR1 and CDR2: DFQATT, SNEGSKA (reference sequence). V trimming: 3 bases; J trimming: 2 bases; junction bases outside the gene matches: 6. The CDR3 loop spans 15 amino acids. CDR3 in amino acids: CSASGSGGFTDTQYF. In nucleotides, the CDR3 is TGCAGTGCTAGTGGTAGCGGGGGATTCACAGATACGCAGTATTTT.

Here the CDR3 DNA reads TGTGCTAGTGGAGCCCGAACCTACGAGCAGTACTTC. Amino acids: CASGARTYEQYF. This chain joins TRBV12-5 and TRBJ2-7, with D hard to call. The CDR3 loop spans 12 amino acids. Between the trimmed V and J ends, which lost 6 bases and 2 bases, there was a span of 8 bases. From germline, CDR1 is LGHNT and CDR2 FRNRAP. Complete variable domain (other parts from reference TRBV12-5 and TRBJ2-7): DARVTQTPRHKVTEMGQEVTMRCQPILGHNTVFWYRQTMMQGLELLAYFRNRAPLDDSGMPKDRFSAEMPDATLATLKIQPSEPRDSAVYFCASGARTYEQYFGPGTRLTVT.